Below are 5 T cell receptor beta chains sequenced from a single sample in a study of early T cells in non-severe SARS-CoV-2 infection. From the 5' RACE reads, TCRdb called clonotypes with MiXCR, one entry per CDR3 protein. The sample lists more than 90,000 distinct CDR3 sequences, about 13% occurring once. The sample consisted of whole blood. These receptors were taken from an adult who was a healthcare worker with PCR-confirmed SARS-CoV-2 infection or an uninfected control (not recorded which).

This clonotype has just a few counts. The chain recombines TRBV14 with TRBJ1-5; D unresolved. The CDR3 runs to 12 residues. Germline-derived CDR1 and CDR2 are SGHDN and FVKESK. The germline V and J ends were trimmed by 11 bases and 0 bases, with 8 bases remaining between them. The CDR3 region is CAVQYSNQPQHF. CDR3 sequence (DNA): TGTGCCGTTCAGTATAGCAATCAGCCCCAGCATTTT.

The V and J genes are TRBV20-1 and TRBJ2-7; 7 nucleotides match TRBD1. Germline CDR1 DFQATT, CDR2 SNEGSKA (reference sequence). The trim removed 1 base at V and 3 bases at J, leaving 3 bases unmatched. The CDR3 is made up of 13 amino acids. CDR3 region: CSARGTGDYEQYF. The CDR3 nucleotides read TGCAGTGCTAGAGGGACAGGAGACTACGAGCAGTACTTC.

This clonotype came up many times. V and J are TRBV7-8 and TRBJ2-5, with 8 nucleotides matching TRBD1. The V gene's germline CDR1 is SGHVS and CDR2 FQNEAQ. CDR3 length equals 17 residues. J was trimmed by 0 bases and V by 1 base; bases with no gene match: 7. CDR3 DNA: TGTGCCAGCAGCTTAGTCCAGGACAGGGACAACCAAGAGACCCAGTACTTC. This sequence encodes CASSLVQDRDNQETQYF.

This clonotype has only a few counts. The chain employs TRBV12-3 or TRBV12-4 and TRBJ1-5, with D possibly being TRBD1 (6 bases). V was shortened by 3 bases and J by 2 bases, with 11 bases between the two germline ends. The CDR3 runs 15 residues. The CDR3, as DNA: TGTGCCAGCAGTTTGACAGGTCCGGGCAATCAGCCCCAGCATTTT. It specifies CASSLTGPGNQPQHF.

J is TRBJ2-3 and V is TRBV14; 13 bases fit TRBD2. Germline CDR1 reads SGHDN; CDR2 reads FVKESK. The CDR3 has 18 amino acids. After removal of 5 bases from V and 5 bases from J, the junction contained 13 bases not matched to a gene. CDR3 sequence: CASSSPHTSGGAKDTQYF. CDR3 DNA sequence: TGTGCCAGCAGCTCCCCGCACACTAGCGGGGGGGCGAAAGATACGCAGTATTTT.